This T cell receptor beta chain appears in the sequencing data of a study of cytomegalovirus exposure and HLA in healthy donors. Study-level background: A later analysis reported the same platform for the 100 to 150 validation repertoires and the 666 first-cohort repertoires. Study results and limitations: Reportedly, diagnosis of cytomegalovirus status by the classifier showed high specificity and sensitivity. CMV antigen specificity of three CMV-associated chains was confirmed in vitro.

J was trimmed by 8 bases and V by 5 bases; bases with no gene match: 6. CDR3 length: 14 residues. Germline lookup yields CDR1 SGHNT and CDR2 YYREEE (reference sequence). Repertoires were generated with immunoSEQ multiplex PCR, while TCRdb's copy carries only in-frame clones and drops some. The profile shows some 170,000 clones, around 92% of them singletons. As to this clone: Its antigen is unknown.

Material: PBMCs. This TCR was sampled from a young man in good health and CMV-seropositive. The genes are TRBV5-4 and TRBJ2-1; TRBD2 agrees at 11 bases. CDR3 sequence (DNA): TGTGCCAGCAGACTAGCGGGAGTTTTAGATGAGCAGTTCTTC. Translating gives CASRLAGVLDEQFF.